The 3 T cell receptor beta chains reported below all come from one sample, sequenced in a study of T cell responses to AZD1222 COVID-19 vaccine. The protocol was immunoSEQ multiplex PCR, while the TCRdb copy is restricted to in-frame clones and leaves out a portion. The sample records 200,000 to 250,000 clones, roughly 94% being singletons. The specimen comprised peripheral blood, sampled 28 days after the second dose of the MenACWY control vaccine. The receptor set was obtained from an adult who received the MenACWY meningococcal vaccine as a control.

The chain joins TRBV6-1 to TRBJ2-6, with D uncertain. Germline CDR1 MNHNS, CDR2 SASEGT. The V gene lost 4 bases and the J gene lost 0 bases, with 10 bases spanning the gap. This CDR3 is 16 amino acids long. The CDR3 reads CASSVVPDSGANVLTF. Here the CDR3 DNA reads TGTGCCAGCAGTGTCGTCCCAGACTCTGGGGCCAACGTCCTGACTTTC.

V gene TRBV30 combines with J gene TRBJ2-3; D is ambiguous. CDR1 and CDR2 (germline): GTSNPN, SVGIG (reference sequence). The CDR3 covers 11 residues. The ends were cut back, 4 bases at V and 2 bases at J, with 4 bases in the middle. Here the CDR3 DNA reads TGTGCCTGGACGATCACAGATACGCAGTATTTT. Its translation: CAWTITDTQYF.

This clone was seen once. The CDR3 region has the DNA TGTGCCAGTAGTATATCGGAACAAGAGACCCAGTACTTC. This gives the protein CASSISEQETQYF. V usage is TRBV19 and J usage is TRBJ2-5; D is undetermined. Germline CDR1 LNHDA, CDR2 SQIVND (reference sequence). The CDR3 is made up of 13 amino acids. Trimming took off 2 bases at V and 2 bases at J, with 6 bases between the two ends.